This T cell receptor beta chain was profiled in a study of tissue T cells after allogeneic stem cell transplantation. This CDR3 is built from 14 residues. CDR1 is KGHPV and CDR2 is FQNQEV in the germline V gene (reference sequence). V was pared by 6 bases and J by 3 bases, with 14 bases between. Using immunoSEQ multiplex PCR, the repertoire was profiled, and TCRdb retains in-frame clones only, with some absent. Here the sample spans 48,000 or so clones, nearly 75% being singletons. The study's findings and limits: Anatomically similar tissues had similar TCR repertoires within each patient. The study did not identify alloreactive or antigen-specific tissue TCRs, and some clones might be persisting host cells. Only a limited share of tissue TCRs appeared in blood or spleen. Few T cell clones were shared across patients, but motif clusters showed tissue-specific shared signatures.

For this clone: Its target is unknown. Gene labels here are mouse ones. The read falls 1 residue short of the CDR3 end, and the missing part is taken from the germline J gene.

The V call is TRBV26, the J call TRBJ1-1, with D possibly TRBD1 on 5 matching bases. The sequencing sample was made of sorted cells pooled from one or two spleens. This TCR was sampled from a pool of C57BL/6 mice in good health. CDR3 DNA, as far as it was read: TGTGCCAGCAGCATACACGGAGGGGACACAGAAGTCTTC. Its translation: CASSIHGGDTEVF. From start to end, the CDR3 is CASSIHGGDTEVFF.